This TCR beta chain was obtained from a study of control samples from healthy donors and cancer patients. From germline, CDR1 is KGHSH and CDR2 LQKENI. The CDR3 has 13 amino acids. The V segment lost 6 bases and the J segment 4 bases; nucleotides outside the gene matches: 2. Generated by immunoSEQ multiplex PCR, the TCRdb table keeps only in-frame clones and is missing some. Counted here are more than 30,000 clones, approximately 93% occurring once; the ten biggest clones make up under 7%. Sequencing was performed on blood. This chain connects TRBV18 to TRBJ1-4, with TRBD1 identical over 7 bases. The sequence was collected from a man between 60 and 70 years old in good health. As DNA, the CDR3 is TGTGCCAGCTCGGGACAGCTTAATGAAAAACTGTTTTTT. As protein: CASSGQLNEKLFF. Supplemented by reference TRBV18 and TRBJ1-4, the full variable domain reads NAGVMQNPRHLVRRRGQEARLRCSPMKGHSHVYWYRQLPEEGLKFMVYLQKENIIDESGMPKERFSAEFPKEGPSILRIQQVVRGDSAAYFCASSGQLNEKLFFGSGTQLSVL.